This T cell receptor (beta chain) stems from a study of control samples from healthy donors and cancer patients (dated by TCRdb to between 2020 and 2021). The library was generated by the immunoSEQ multiplex PCR assay. Here the immuneACCESS table is served through TCRdb, limited to in-frame sequences with V and J called. Missing clones are a known gap in these copies; in checked studies unresolved V genes cover under half, and the rest lacks a known reason. The sample profile shows 70,000 to 80,000 clones; about 90% of them were found once. Around 3.8% of the sample is in the top ten clones. Comment on this clone: Its antigen has not been determined. No base-level quality is on record; no much larger clone is a single base apart.

From the cysteine through the phenylalanine, the CDR3 covers 14 amino acids. The CDR3 DNA has 42 bases and is translated from base 1. V gives up 5 bases and J gives up 8 bases, and the segment between their germline ends measures 16 bases. CDR1 and CDR2, per the germline V gene, are SGHVS and FNYEAQ. The sequence was collected from a woman in her fifties or sixties in good health. The sample taken for sequencing was blood. This receptor chain uses TRBV7-6 and TRBJ2-1; possibly the D gene is TRBD2, per 6 matching bases. CDR3 region: CASSPRDSRDEQFF. Read as DNA, the sequence is TGTGCCAGCAGCCCCCGGGACTCCCGAGATGAGCAGTTCTTC.